The 25 T cell receptor beta chains presented below share a single source sample, sequenced in a study of blood T cell repertoires in COVID-19. The protocol was immunoSEQ multiplex PCR, while the TCRdb copy is restricted to in-frame clones and leaves out a portion. This sample yields hundreds of thousands of clones, of which less than 90% are seen a single time; about an eighth belongs to the top ten. Sequenced sample: peripheral blood. Receptors were obtained from a woman in her seventies with COVID-19, enrolled during active disease.

J is TRBJ1-1 and V is TRBV23-1; 9 bases are shared with TRBD1. TRBV23-1 is an open reading frame whose function is uncertain. The CDR3 is 15 residues long. V lost 10 bases and J lost 7; bases outside the gene matches: 16. The CDR3, as DNA: TGCGCCACCTTAAAGAGAGGGGACAGGGAAGGTGAAGCTTTCTTT. Translating it yields CATLKRGDREGEAFF.

The chain has TRBV7-2 and TRBJ2-7; 11 bases fit TRBD2. Germline V gene sequence: CDR1 SGHTA, CDR2 FQGNSA. With V trimmed by 7 bases and J by 0 bases, 5 bases remained unmatched. This CDR3 spans 15 amino acids. The CDR3 DNA is TGTGCCAGCACCCGACTAGCGGGGATCTCCTACGAGCAGTACTTC. It translates to CASTRLAGISYEQYF. The full variable domain, in which reference TRBV7-2 and TRBJ2-7 provide the parts outside the CDR3, is GAGVSQSPSNKVTEKGKDVELRCDPISGHTALYWYRQSLGQGLEFLIYFQGNSAPDKSGLPSDRFSAERTGGSVSTLTIQRTQQEDSAVYLCASTRLAGISYEQYFGPGTRLTVT.

V usage is TRBV21-1 and J usage is TRBJ1-1; the D call of TRBD1 is as the table states it, not checked on the DNA. TRBV21-1 is termed a pseudogene. The length of the CDR3 is 14 residues. Here the CDR3 DNA reads TGTGCCAGCAGCCGAGGACAGGACTACACTGAAGCTTTCTTT. Its protein is CASSRGQDYTEAFF.

This clone was seen only once. The rearrangement joins TRBV11-3 to TRBJ2-7; maybe TRBD1 (6 bases). The CDR3 has 14 residues. Germline CDR1 is SGHNT and CDR2 is YENEEA. The V and J ends lost 4 bases and 4 bases respectively, with 14 bases between them. The DNA for the CDR3 is TGTGCCAGCAGCTCTTACCCAAGGGGGTACGAGCAGTACTTC. Translating gives CASSSYPRGYEQYF.

The chain is built from TRBV5-1 and TRBJ1-6, with a weak D call TRBD1 (6 bases). There are 16 residues in the CDR3. V was shortened by 4 bases and J by 6 bases, with 17 bases between the two germline ends. The germline V gene encodes CDR1 SGHRS and CDR2 YFSETQ. CDR3 protein: CASSREGSDSNSPLHF. Here the CDR3 DNA reads TGCGCCAGCAGCCGGGAAGGCTCGGACAGTAATTCACCCCTCCACTTT.

The chain employs TRBV2 and TRBJ2-7; D unclear. This CDR3 comprises 11 residues. In germline, CDR1 is SNHLY, CDR2 FYNNEI. V lost 6 bases and J lost 3, with 6 bases in between. The CDR3 spells CASSYSYEQYF. The CDR3 DNA sequence: TGTGCCAGCAGCTACAGCTACGAGCAGTACTTC.

CDR3 DNA: TGTGCCAGCAGCTTACAGGGCGTCGAAGAGACCCAGTACTTC. Amino acids: CASSLQGVEETQYF. This chain links TRBV5-6 with TRBJ2-5, with a weak D call TRBD1 (6 bases). CDR3 length equals 14 residues. The germline gives CDR1 SGHDT, CDR2 YYEEEE. V was shortened by 2 bases and J by 3 bases, with 11 bases between the two germline ends.

CDR3 nucleotide sequence: TGTGCCAGCAGGAGACTAGCGGGGGGCAATGAGCAGTTCTTC. Translation gives CASRRLAGGNEQFF. The V gene is TRBV11-2, the J gene TRBJ2-1, with 13 nucleotides matching TRBD2. The CDR3 sequence is 14 residues long. Germline V gene sequence: CDR1 SGHAT, CDR2 FQNNGV. Trimming cost V 6 bases and J 6 bases; bases outside gene matches: 2.

The rearrangement uses TRBV5-1 and TRBJ2-2; no firm D call. The V end was cut by 2 bases, the J end by 5 bases, with 13 bases between. Germline CDR1 reads SGHRS; CDR2 reads YFSETQ. This CDR3 contains 15 residues. The CDR3 DNA follows: TGCGCCAGCAGCTTCTCCGCCCCAGGAACCGGGGAGCTGTTTTTT. It specifies CASSFSAPGTGELFF.

The genes are TRBV15 and TRBJ2-7; unclear D gene. V was shortened by 0 bases and J by 2 bases, with 11 bases between the two germline ends. The germline V gene encodes CDR1 LNHNV and CDR2 YYDKDF (reference sequence). This CDR3 has 15 residues. In DNA, the CDR3 is TGTGCCACCAGCAGAGAGGCAACTAAACCCTACGAGCAGTACTTC. This sequence encodes CATSREATKPYEQYF.

This clone has ten or more counts. The chain combines TRBV30 with TRBJ1-2, with D possibly TRBD1 on 5 matching bases. The V end was cut by 2 bases, the J end by 4 bases, with 14 bases between. CDR3 length: 14 amino acids. CDR1 and CDR2 from the germline V gene are GTSNPN and SVGIG (reference sequence). CDR3 coding DNA: TGTGCCTGGAGTCTTGGGGCCATCTCCTATGGCTACACCTTC. Amino acid sequence: CAWSLGAISYGYTF.

This sequence joins TRBV27 and TRBJ2-5, with a weak D call TRBD2 (5 bases). Trimming left V 5 bases short and J 5 bases short, with 12 bases between. CDR3 size: 13 residues. Germline CDR1 reads MNHEY; CDR2 reads SMNVEV (reference sequence). In DNA form, the CDR3 reads TGTGCCAGCAGTCAGTACCAGCGGGAGACCCAGTACTTC. This translates into CASSQYQRETQYF.

The V and J genes are TRBV24-1 and TRBJ2-3; 9 bases match TRBD2. V trimming: 3 bases; J trimming: 1 base; junction bases outside the gene matches: 1. Germline V gene data show CDR1 as KGHDR and CDR2 as SFDVKD. The CDR3 covers 15 residues. The CDR3 sequence is CATSDASGGTDTQYF. The CDR3 DNA follows: TGTGCCACCAGTGATGCTAGCGGGGGCACAGATACGCAGTATTTT.

The chain is built from TRBV19 and TRBJ2-5, with TRBD2 identical over 12 bases. J lost 2 bases, V lost 6 bases, and 4 bases had no gene match. Germline CDR1 LNHDA, CDR2 SQIVND (reference sequence). The CDR3 is made up of 15 amino acids. The CDR3 nucleotides read TGTGCCAGTAGCGAGCTAGCGGGGGGGCAAGAGACCCAGTACTTC. This sequence encodes CASSELAGGQETQYF.

The chain uses TRBV13 and TRBJ2-1; 7 bases match TRBD1. This CDR3 spans 12 amino acids. From germline, CDR1 is PRHDT and CDR2 FYEKMQ (reference sequence). V shed 0 bases, J shed 12 bases, and the junction held 2 bases outside the gene matches. The CDR3 DNA sequence: TGTGCCAGCAGCTTAGGTCGGGACAGGCAGTTCTTC. Its protein product is CASSLGRDRQFF.

This clone showed up just a few times. The chain couples TRBV7-8 to TRBJ1-4; D is possibly TRBD1 (6 bases). Per germline, CDR1 SGHVS and CDR2 FQNEAQ. The CDR3 has 16 amino acids. V was pared by 4 bases and J by 7 bases, with 19 bases between. The CDR3 loop is CASSYRGGSGVEKLFF. The CDR3 DNA is TGTGCCAGCAGCTACCGAGGGGGTTCCGGGGTTGAAAAACTGTTTTTT.

This chain links TRBV7-9 with TRBJ1-1; 8 bases are a match to TRBD1. Trimming removed 1 base from V and 1 base from J; junction bases left unmatched: 2. The germline V gene encodes CDR1 SEHNR and CDR2 FQNEAQ (reference sequence). The CDR3 contains 15 residues. This CDR3 reads CASSLDQGANTEAFF. The DNA for the CDR3 is TGTGCCAGCAGCTTAGATCAGGGGGCGAACACTGAAGCTTTCTTT. Full variable domain (missing parts from reference TRBV7-9 and TRBJ1-1): DTGVSQNPRHKITKRGQNVTFRCDPISEHNRLYWYRQTLGQGPEFLTYFQNEAQLEKSRLLSDRFSAERPKGSFSTLEIQRTEQGDSAMYLCASSLDQGANTEAFFGQGTRLTVV.

V is TRBV5-1 and J is TRBJ2-3; tentatively, D is TRBD1 (5 bases). The CDR3 is 14 residues long. V was trimmed by 2 bases and J by 5 bases, leaving 12 bases between them. Germline V lookup: CDR1 SGHRS, CDR2 YFSETQ. This CDR3 reads CASSFGQGRDTQYF. CDR3 bases: TGCGCCAGCAGCTTTGGCCAGGGTAGAGATACGCAGTATTTT.

The J gene is TRBJ2-1, the V gene TRBV6-1; D may be TRBD2 (5 bases). Trimming cost V 2 bases and J 0 bases, with 8 bases left between them. Germline CDR1 is MNHNS and CDR2 is SASEGT. The CDR3 runs to 15 residues. The CDR3 region has the DNA TGTGCCAGCAGTGAAAAACGGGACTCCTACAATGAGCAGTTCTTC. It translates to CASSEKRDSYNEQFF.

This clone is a singleton in its sample. The CDR3 DNA reads TGTGCCAGCAGGGGGGGTGGCACAGATACGCAGTATTTT. Protein sequence: CASRGGGTDTQYF. The rearrangement joins TRBV7-6 to TRBJ2-3; a possible D gene is TRBD2 (6 bases). CDR1 and CDR2 from the germline V gene are SGHVS and FNYEAQ. Deletions cut 6 bases from V and 1 base from J, with 8 bases between. This CDR3 has 13 residues. Together with reference TRBV7-6 and TRBJ2-3, the CDR3 gives the full variable domain: GAGVSQSPRYKVTKRGQDVALRCDPISGHVSLYWYRQALGQGPEFLTYFNYEAQQDKSGLPNDRFSAERPEGSISTLTIQRTEQRDSAMYRCASRGGGTDTQYFGPGTRLTVL.

The chain carries TRBV6-1 and TRBJ1-1; D gene ambiguous. Germline loops: CDR1 MNHNS, CDR2 SASEGT. The germline V and J ends were trimmed by 1 base and 0 bases, with 12 bases remaining between them. The CDR3 is 16 amino acids. The CDR3 nucleotides read TGTGCCAGCAGTGAAGGCGGGTATGGAGTGAACACTGAAGCTTTCTTT. Translating it yields CASSEGGYGVNTEAFF.

The chain recombines TRBV4-1 with TRBJ2-7; 8 nucleotides match TRBD1. The length of the CDR3 is 14 residues. V lost 3 bases and J lost 5; bases outside the gene matches: 6. Germline loops: CDR1 MGHRA, CDR2 YSYEKL. The CDR3 DNA is TGCGCCAGCAGCCACCAGGGGGCTATTGACGAGCAGTACTTC. Residues: CASSHQGAIDEQYF.

The gene calls are TRBV7-2 and TRBJ2-2; D possibly corresponds to TRBD1 (6 bases). The germline V gene has CDR1 SGHTA and CDR2 FQGNSA. The CDR3 runs 15 residues. The germline V and J ends were trimmed by 5 bases and 0 bases, with 10 bases remaining between them. The CDR3: CASSNRQANTGELFF. DNA of the CDR3: TGTGCCAGCAGCAACCGACAGGCGAACACCGGGGAGCTGTTTTTT.

The chain is built from TRBV4-1 and TRBJ2-5; no clear D. The V gene's germline CDR1 is MGHRA and CDR2 YSYEKL. V lost 2 bases to trimming and J lost 1 base, with 8 bases between them. The CDR3 runs to 14 residues. The CDR3 here is CASSQQTGQETQYF. The CDR3 region has the DNA TGCGCCAGCAGCCAACAGACTGGCCAAGAGACCCAGTACTTC.

V is TRBV30 and J is TRBJ2-2; D is perhaps TRBD1 (6 bases). Trimming left V 4 bases short and J 5 bases short, with 14 bases between. Germline CDR1 is GTSNPN and CDR2 is SVGIG (reference sequence). The CDR3 covers 14 residues. CDR3 amino acids: CAWIRQDLTGELFF. CDR3 nucleotide sequence: TGTGCCTGGATTAGACAGGACCTGACCGGGGAGCTGTTTTTT.